The 9 T cell receptor beta chains below all came from one sample that was sequenced in a study of OX40 agonist ivuxolimab in advanced cancers. The protocol was immunoSEQ multiplex PCR, while the TCRdb copy is restricted to in-frame clones and leaves out a portion. The data show about 48,000 clones, over 80% seen once. The starting material was CD4+ or CD8+ T cells sorted from blood, obtained in a trial of the OX40 agonist ivuxolimab. The receptors derive from an adult with an advanced solid tumor such as melanoma, head and neck, liver or kidney cancer.

This rearrangement joins TRBV18 to TRBJ1-1; 8 bases align to TRBD1. CDR3 length equals 16 residues. V dropped 0 bases and J dropped 8; count of bases not matched to a gene: 11. Per germline, CDR1 KGHSH and CDR2 LQKENI. This chain's CDR3 is CASSPPYGQGSTEAFF. CDR3 coding DNA: TGTGCCAGCTCACCACCCTATGGACAGGGTTCTACAGAAGCTTTCTTT.

The CDR3 DNA reads TGTGCCAGCGGTACCGCAGGTCACCTCGAGCAGTACTTC. As protein: CASGTAGHLEQYF. The rearrangement links TRBV2 to TRBJ2-7; D gene unclear. The CDR3 totals 13 residues. Trimming stripped 8 bases from V and 6 bases from J, with 17 bases between. Germline CDR1 is SNHLY and CDR2 is FYNNEI.

A few counts support this clone. The chain is built from TRBV6-5 and TRBJ1-2, with unresolved D. CDR3 length: 14 amino acids. The germline gives CDR1 MNHEY, CDR2 SVGAGI. Deletions cut 0 bases from V and 4 bases from J, with 9 bases between. For the CDR3, the DNA is TGTGCCAGCAGTTACTCCTCAGCAATCTATGGCTACACCTTC. Protein sequence: CASSYSSAIYGYTF.

The chain links TRBV30 to TRBJ1-4, with 7 bases matching TRBD1. The V gene's germline CDR1 is GTSNPN and CDR2 SVGIG (reference sequence). The CDR3 is 14 residues long. The J segment lost 1 base and the V segment lost 4 bases, leaving 3 bases of the junction unmatched. The CDR3 sequence: CAWKRQGTNEKLFF. DNA of the CDR3: TGTGCCTGGAAAAGACAGGGAACTAATGAAAAACTGTTTTTT.

The chain joins TRBV4-1 to TRBJ1-4; 10 nucleotides align to TRBD1. V was pared by 1 base and J by 6 bases, with 2 bases of the junction left unmatched. The CDR3 extends over 15 amino acids. Germline V gene lookup returns CDR1 MGHRA and CDR2 YSYEKL. CDR3 sequence (DNA): TGCGCCAGCAGCCAAGGACAGGGGGCGGATGAAAAACTGTTTTTT. As protein: CASSQGQGADEKLFF.

The V gene is TRBV2, the J gene TRBJ2-7, with D hard to call. Germline V gene data show CDR1 as SNHLY and CDR2 as FYNNEI. The CDR3 totals 12 residues. With 6 bases removed from V and 2 bases from J, the gap between germline ends came to 8 bases. DNA of the CDR3: TGTGCCAGCAGCGTGAGACCCTACGAGCAGTACTTC. Translated, it gives CASSVRPYEQYF.

The gene calls are TRBV15 and TRBJ1-3; D call uncertain. Deletions cut 1 base from V and 4 bases from J, with 11 bases between. The CDR3 length is 15 residues. CDR1 is LNHNV and CDR2 is YYDKDF in the germline V gene (reference sequence). CDR3 sequence: CATSRALGTGNTIYF. The CDR3 DNA follows: TGTGCCACCAGCAGAGCTCTGGGTACGGGAAACACCATATATTTT.

The chain links TRBV10-3 to TRBJ1-1; tentative D call: TRBD1 (5 bases). V lost 5 bases and J lost 1, with 14 bases in between. Germline V gives CDR1 ENHRY, CDR2 SYGVKD. The CDR3 sequence is 15 residues long. For the CDR3, the DNA is TGTGCCATCAGTAATGTGGGCAGGGAGAACACTGAAGCTTTCTTT. It yields the protein CAISNVGRENTEAFF.

The chain uses TRBV5-1 and TRBJ1-1; a weak D match, TRBD1 (6 bases). Germline assignment: CDR1 SGHRS and CDR2 YFSETQ. This CDR3 is 15 amino acids long. V was cut by 2 bases and J by 4 bases, with 15 bases left in between. The CDR3 reads CASSFSLRGTTEAFF. DNA of the CDR3: TGCGCCAGCAGCTTCTCTCTGAGGGGGACCACTGAAGCTTTCTTT.